This T cell receptor (beta chain) was sequenced for a study of blood T cell repertoires in COVID-19. Across the whole study: Collection of acute and convalescent COVID-19 samples took place in the United States, Italy and Spain.

Produced via immunoSEQ multiplex PCR; TCRdb's table is partial and in-frame only. The table has around 210,000 clones, roughly 85% seen once. Enrollment of patients from Seattle took place during active infection, with longitudinal follow-up. Material: peripheral blood. This sequence was found in a man aged 45-65 years with COVID-19, enrolled during active disease.

The chain's CDR3 is CASSLEGDGYTF. The CDR3 DNA follows: TGCGCCAGCAGCTTGGAAGGGGATGGCTACACCTTC. The chain recombines TRBV5-1 with TRBJ1-2; perhaps TRBD1 as D (5 bases). The germline V and J ends were trimmed by 0 bases and 6 bases, with 6 bases remaining between them. The CDR3 covers 12 residues. Germline V gene lookup returns CDR1 SGHRS and CDR2 YFSETQ.